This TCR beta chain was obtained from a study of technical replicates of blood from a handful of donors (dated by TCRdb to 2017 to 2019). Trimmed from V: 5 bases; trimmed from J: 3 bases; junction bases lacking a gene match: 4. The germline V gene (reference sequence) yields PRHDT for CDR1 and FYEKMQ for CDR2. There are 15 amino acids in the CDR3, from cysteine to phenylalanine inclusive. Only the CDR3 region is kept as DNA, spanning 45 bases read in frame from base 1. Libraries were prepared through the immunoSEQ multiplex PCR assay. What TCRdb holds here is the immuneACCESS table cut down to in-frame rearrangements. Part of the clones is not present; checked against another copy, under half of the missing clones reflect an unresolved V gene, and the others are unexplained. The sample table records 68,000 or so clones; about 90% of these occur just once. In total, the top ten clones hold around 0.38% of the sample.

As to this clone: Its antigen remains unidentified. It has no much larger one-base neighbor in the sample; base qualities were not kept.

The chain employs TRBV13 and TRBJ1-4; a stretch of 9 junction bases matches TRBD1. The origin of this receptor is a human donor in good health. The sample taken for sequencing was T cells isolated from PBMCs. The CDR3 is CASSQRQGANEKLFF. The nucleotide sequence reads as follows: TGTGCCAGCAGCCAAAGACAGGGGGCTAATGAAAAACTGTTTTTT.